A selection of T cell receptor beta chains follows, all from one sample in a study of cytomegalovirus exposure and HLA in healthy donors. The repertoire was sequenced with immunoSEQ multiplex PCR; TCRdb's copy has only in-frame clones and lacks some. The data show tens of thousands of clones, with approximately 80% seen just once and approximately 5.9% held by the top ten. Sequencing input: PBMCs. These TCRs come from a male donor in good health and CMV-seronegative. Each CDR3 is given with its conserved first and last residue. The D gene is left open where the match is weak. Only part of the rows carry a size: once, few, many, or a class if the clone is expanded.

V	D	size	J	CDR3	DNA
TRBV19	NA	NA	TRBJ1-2	CASSMVGDYGYTF	TGTGCCAGTAGTATGGTGGGAGACTATGGCTACACCTTC
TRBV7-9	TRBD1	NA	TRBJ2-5	CASSLGTGSPQETQYF	TGTGCCAGCAGCTTAGGGACAGGGAGCCCCCAAGAGACCCAGTACTTC
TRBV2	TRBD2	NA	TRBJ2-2	CASSEGSGDTGELFF	TGTGCCAGCAGTGAGGGTAGCGGGGACACCGGGGAGCTGTTTTTT
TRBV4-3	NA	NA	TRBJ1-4	CASSQESSIANEKLFF	TGCGCCAGCAGCCAAGAATCGAGCATAGCTAATGAAAAACTGTTTTTT
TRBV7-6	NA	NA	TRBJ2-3	CASSLARAGATDTQYF	TGTGCCAGCAGCTTAGCGAGGGCAGGAGCCACAGATACGCAGTATTTT
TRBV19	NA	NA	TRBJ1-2	CASSIAGDYGYTF	TGTGCCAGTAGTATCGCGGGGGATTATGGCTACACCTTC
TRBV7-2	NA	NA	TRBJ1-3	CASSFQGGGLGNTIYF	TGTGCCAGCAGCTTCCAAGGGGGGGGGCTTGGAAACACCATATATTTT
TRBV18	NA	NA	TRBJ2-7	CASSLLQASSYEQYF	TGTGCCAGCTCACTACTCCAGGCGAGCTCCTACGAGCAGTACTTC
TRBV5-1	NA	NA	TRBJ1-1	CASSFAESAEAFF	TGCGCCAGCAGCTTTGCGGAATCTGCTGAAGCTTTCTTT
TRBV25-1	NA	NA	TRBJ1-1	CASRLFSAGEAFF	TGTGCCAGCAGGCTCTTTTCCGCCGGGGAAGCTTTCTTT
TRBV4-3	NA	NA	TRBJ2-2	CASSLRQSTGELFF	TGCGCCAGCAGCCTAAGACAGTCGACCGGGGAGCTGTTTTTT
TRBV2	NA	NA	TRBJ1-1	CASSYGQRGAEAFF	TGTGCCAGCAGTTATGGACAGCGAGGGGCTGAAGCTTTCTTT
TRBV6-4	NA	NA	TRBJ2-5	CASSISGHGGETQYF	TGTGCCAGCAGTATCAGCGGACATGGGGGGGAGACCCAGTACTTC
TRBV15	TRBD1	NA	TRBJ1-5	CATSSTTGGGNQPQHF	TGTGCCACCAGCAGTACCACAGGGGGGGGCAATCAGCCCCAGCATTTT
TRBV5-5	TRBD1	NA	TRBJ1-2	CASSFWTGGGDYGYTF	TGTGCCAGCAGCTTTTGGACAGGGGGTGGGGACTATGGCTACACCTTC
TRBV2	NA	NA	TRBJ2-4	CASSQRAGKAKNIQYF	TGTGCCAGCAGCCAAAGGGCGGGTAAGGCCAAAAACATTCAGTACTTC
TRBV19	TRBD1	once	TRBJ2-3	CASSPQGDTDTQYF	TGTGCCAGTAGTCCCCAGGGGGACACAGATACGCAGTATTTT
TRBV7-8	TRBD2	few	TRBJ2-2	CASSLGVAGGPNTGELFF	TGTGCCAGCAGCTTAGGGGTAGCGGGGGGACCGAACACCGGGGAGCTGTTTTTT
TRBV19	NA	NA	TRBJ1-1	CASSTTPLDRGAFF	TGTGCCAGTAGTACCACCCCCCTGGACAGAGGAGCTTTCTTT
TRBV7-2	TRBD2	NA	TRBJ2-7	CASSSSPGTSGGTPYEQYF	TGTGCCAGCAGCTCTAGTCCCGGGACTAGCGGGGGGACCCCCTACGAGCAGTACTTC
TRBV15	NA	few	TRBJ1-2	CATSRDEGRRGDGYTF	TGTGCCACCAGCAGAGATGAAGGGCGGAGGGGAGATGGCTACACCTTC
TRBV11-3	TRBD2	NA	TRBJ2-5	CASSETGTSSWETQYF	TGTGCCAGCAGCGAAACCGGGACTAGCTCGTGGGAGACCCAGTACTTC
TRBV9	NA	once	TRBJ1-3	CASGGDLSGNTIYF	TGTGCCTCCGGGGGTGATCTCTCTGGAAACACCATATATTTT
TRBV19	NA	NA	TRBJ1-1	CASSIGGSEAFF	TGTGCCAGTAGTATAGGGGGCAGTGAAGCTTTCTTT
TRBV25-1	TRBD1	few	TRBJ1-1	CASSGWTGRKTEAFF	TGTGCCAGCAGTGGATGGACAGGGCGGAAGACTGAAGCTTTCTTT
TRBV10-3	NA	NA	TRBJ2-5	CAISDGGTQETQYF	TGTGCCATCAGTGACGGGGGAACCCAAGAGACCCAGTACTTC
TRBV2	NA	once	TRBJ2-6	CASSEEPGANVLTF	TGTGCCAGCAGTGAGGAGCCTGGGGCCAACGTCCTGACTTTC
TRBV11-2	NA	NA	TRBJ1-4	CASSLGYQGEKLFF	TGTGCCAGCAGCTTAGGATATCAGGGGGAAAAACTGTTTTTT
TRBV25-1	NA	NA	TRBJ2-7	CASSEFPDSYEQYF	TGTGCCAGCAGTGAATTCCCAGACTCCTACGAGCAGTACTTC
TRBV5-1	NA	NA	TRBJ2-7	CASSFDRSEQYF	TGCGCCAGCAGCTTTGACCGGAGCGAGCAGTACTTC
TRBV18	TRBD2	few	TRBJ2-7	CASSSSGGNSSYEQYF	TGTGCCAGCTCATCCAGCGGGGGCAATAGCTCCTACGAGCAGTACTTC